This entry is about one TCR beta chain. The target antigen is unknown. Sequencing used immunoSEQ multiplex PCR; TCRdb keeps in-frame clones, though not all of them. The sample yields about 1.5 million clones, around 97% seen once. The sample comes from a study of shared clonotypes between healthy human individuals. Study-wide background: Every donor yielded three CD4 naive, three CD4 memory, two CD8 naive and one CD8 memory plate.

Study findings and constraints: Among donors, clonotype sharing was expected to be affected by sequencing depth. Naive subsets typically showed greater estimated richness than memory subsets.

A CD45RA+ naive subset and a CD45RA-negative memory subset were split from CD4+ cells. This receptor was obtained from a man younger than 40 in good health. The source material was naive CD4+ T cells sorted from blood. Subset denoted: CD45RA+ positively selected.

The CDR3 here is CASSEATFSGNTIYF. For the CDR3, the DNA is TGTGCCAGCTCTGAGGCTACCTTCTCTGGAAACACCATATATTTT. The V and J genes are TRBV7-9 and TRBJ1-3; D is unclear. This CDR3 contains 15 residues. Looked up from germline, CDR1 is SEHNR and CDR2 is FQNEAQ (reference sequence). V shed 8 bases and J shed 0 bases, with 14 bases lying between them.